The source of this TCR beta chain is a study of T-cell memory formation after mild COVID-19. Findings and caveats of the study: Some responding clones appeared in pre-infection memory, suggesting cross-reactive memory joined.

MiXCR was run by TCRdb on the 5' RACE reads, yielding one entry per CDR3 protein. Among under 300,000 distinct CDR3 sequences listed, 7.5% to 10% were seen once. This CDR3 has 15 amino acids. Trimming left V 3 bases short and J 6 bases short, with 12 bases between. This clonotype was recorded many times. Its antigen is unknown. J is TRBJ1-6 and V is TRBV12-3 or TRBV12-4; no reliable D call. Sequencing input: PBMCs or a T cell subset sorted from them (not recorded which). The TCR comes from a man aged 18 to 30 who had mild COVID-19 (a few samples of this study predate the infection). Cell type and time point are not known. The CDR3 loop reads CASSFPDGFNSPLHF. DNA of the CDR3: TGTGCCAGCAGTTTCCCCGACGGGTTTAATTCACCCCTCCACTTT.